At least ten counts were recorded for the clone carrying this T cell receptor (beta chain). The antigen remains undetermined. CDR3 length: 14 amino acids. V was clipped by 2 bases and J by 0 bases, with 5 bases between them. Germline V gene data show CDR1 as SQVTM and CDR2 as ANQGSEA. A universal primer site was added by template switching, and unique molecular identifiers were carried by the cDNA. TCRdb re-called the 5' RACE reads with MiXCR, one entry per CDR3 protein. Among about 890,000 distinct CDR3 sequences listed, roughly 12% were seen once. This sample is drawn from a study of identical twins. Findings of the study overall: Among monozygotic twins, out-of-frame TCR alpha sharing exceeded what models predicted.

The same specimen was also included in a second study, on yellow fever vaccine responses in identical twins.

The sequenced sample was PBMCs. The chain carries TRBV29-1 and TRBJ2-6; unclear D gene. This clonotype was obtained from a young woman in good health. The CDR3 DNA is TGCAGCGTTGAACAGCCCTCTGGGGCCAACGTCCTGACTTTC. Its translation: CSVEQPSGANVLTF.